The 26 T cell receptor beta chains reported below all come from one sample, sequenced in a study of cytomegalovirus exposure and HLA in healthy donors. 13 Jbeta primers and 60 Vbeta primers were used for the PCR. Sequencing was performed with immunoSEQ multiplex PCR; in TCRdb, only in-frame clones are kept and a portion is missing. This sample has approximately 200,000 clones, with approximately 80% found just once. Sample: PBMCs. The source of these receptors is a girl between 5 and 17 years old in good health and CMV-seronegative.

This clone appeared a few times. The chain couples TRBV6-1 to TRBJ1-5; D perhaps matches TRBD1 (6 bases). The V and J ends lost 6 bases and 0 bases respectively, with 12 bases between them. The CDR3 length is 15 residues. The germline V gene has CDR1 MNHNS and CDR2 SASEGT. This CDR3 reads CASRNQGNSNQPQHF. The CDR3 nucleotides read TGTGCCAGCAGGAACCAGGGGAATAGCAATCAGCCCCAGCATTTT.

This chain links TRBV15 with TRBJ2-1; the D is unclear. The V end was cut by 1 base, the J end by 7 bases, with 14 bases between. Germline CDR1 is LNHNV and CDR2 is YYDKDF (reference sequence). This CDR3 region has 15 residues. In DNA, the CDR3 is TGTGCCACCAGCAGAGGAATATCCTTAGTAAATGAGCAGTTCTTC. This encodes CATSRGISLVNEQFF.

DNA of the CDR3: TGTGCCAGCTCACCTTTCCAGGGAAGCAATCAGCCCCAGCATTTT. Encoded protein: CASSPFQGSNQPQHF. The rearrangement links TRBV18 to TRBJ1-5; D may be TRBD1 (5 bases). This CDR3 has 15 amino acids. The germline V gene encodes CDR1 KGHSH and CDR2 LQKENI. The V and J ends lost 3 bases and 1 base respectively, with 10 bases between them.

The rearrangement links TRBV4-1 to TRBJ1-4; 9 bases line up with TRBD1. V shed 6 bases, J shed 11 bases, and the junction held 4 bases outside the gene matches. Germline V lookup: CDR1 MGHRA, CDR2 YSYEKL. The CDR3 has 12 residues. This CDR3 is CASRSGTGKLFF. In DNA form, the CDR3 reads TGCGCCAGCAGGTCCGGGACAGGGAAACTGTTTTTT.

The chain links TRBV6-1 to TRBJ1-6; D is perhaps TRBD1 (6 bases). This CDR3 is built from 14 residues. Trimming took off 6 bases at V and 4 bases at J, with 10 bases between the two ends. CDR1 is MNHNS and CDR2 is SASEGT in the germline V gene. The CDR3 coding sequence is TGTGCCAGCAGAGGACAGCTATATAATTCACCCCTCCACTTT. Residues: CASRGQLYNSPLHF.

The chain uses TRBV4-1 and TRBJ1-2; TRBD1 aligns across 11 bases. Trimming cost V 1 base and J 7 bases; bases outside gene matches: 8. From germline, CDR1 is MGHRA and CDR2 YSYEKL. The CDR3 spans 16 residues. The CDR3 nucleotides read TGCGCCAGCAGCCAAGCCGGGACAGGGGGAGGTCCTGGCTACACCTTC. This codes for CASSQAGTGGGPGYTF.

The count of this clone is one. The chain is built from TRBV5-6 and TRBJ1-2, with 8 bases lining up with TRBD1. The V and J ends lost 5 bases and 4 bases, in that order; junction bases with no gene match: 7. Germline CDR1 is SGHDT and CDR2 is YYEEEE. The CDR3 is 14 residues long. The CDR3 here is CASSSDREVYGYTF. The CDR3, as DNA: TGTGCCAGCAGTTCGGACAGGGAGGTCTATGGCTACACCTTC.

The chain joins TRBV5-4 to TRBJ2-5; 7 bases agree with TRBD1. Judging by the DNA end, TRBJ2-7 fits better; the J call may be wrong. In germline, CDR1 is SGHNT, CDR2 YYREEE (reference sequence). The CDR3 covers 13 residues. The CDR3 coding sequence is TGTGCCAGCAGCTTCCGGGACAGCGACGAGCAGTACTTC. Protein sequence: CASSFRDSDEQYF.

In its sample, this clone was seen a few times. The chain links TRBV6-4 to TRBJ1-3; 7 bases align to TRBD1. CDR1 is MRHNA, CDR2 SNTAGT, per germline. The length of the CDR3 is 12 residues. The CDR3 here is CDDRASGNTIYF. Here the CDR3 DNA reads TGTGACGACAGGGCCTCTGGAAACACCATATATTTT.

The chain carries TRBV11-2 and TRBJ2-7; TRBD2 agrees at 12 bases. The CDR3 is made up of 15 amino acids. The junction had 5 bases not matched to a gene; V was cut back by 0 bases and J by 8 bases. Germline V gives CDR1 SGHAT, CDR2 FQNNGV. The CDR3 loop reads CASSLEASGRAKQYF. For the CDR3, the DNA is TGTGCCAGCAGCTTAGAGGCTAGCGGGAGGGCCAAGCAGTACTTC.

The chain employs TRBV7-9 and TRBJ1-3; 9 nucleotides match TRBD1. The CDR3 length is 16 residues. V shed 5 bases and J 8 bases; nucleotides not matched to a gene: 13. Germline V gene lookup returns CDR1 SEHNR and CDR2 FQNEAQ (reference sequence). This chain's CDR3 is CASSLAGQGFRDTIYF. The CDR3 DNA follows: TGTGCCAGCAGCCTGGCGGGACAGGGTTTTAGAGACACCATATATTTT.

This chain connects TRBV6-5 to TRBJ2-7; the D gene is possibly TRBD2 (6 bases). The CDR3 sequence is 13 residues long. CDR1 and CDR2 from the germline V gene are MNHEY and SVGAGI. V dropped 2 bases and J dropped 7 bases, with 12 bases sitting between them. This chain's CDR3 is CASSYVMAGEQYF. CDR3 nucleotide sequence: TGTGCCAGCAGTTACGTGATGGCGGGGGAGCAGTACTTC.

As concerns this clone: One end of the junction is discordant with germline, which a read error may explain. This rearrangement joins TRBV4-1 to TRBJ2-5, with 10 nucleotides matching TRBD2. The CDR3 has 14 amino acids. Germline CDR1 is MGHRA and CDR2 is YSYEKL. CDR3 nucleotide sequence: TGCGCCAGCAGCCAATCCTTACTAGCGGGGATTTTCAACTTC. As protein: CASSQSLLAGIFNF.

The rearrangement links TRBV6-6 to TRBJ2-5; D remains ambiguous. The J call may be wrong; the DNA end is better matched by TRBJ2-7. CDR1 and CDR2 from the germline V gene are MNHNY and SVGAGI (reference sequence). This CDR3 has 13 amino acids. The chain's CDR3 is CASSYGSNYEQYF. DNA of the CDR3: TGTGCCAGCAGTTACGGCAGTAACTACGAGCAGTACTTC.

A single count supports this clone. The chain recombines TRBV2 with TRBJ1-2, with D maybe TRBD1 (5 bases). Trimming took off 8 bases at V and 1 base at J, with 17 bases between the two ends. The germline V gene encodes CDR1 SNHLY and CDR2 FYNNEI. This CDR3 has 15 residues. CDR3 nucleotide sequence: TGTGCCAGCGTCCGGTCAGGGAGGAATAACTATGGCTACACCTTC. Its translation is CASVRSGRNNYGYTF.

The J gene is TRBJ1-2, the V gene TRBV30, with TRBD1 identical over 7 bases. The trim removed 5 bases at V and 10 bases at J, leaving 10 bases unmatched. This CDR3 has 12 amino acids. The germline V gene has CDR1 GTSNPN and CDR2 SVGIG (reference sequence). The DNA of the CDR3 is TGTGCCTGGGCAATGGGACAGCTCCACTACACCTTC. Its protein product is CAWAMGQLHYTF.

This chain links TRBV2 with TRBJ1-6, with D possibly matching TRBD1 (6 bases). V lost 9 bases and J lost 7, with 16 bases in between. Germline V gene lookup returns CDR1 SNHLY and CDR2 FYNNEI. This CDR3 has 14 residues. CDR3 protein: CARGPTGGNSPLHF. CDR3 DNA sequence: TGTGCCAGAGGGCCCACGGGGGGCAATTCACCCCTCCACTTT.

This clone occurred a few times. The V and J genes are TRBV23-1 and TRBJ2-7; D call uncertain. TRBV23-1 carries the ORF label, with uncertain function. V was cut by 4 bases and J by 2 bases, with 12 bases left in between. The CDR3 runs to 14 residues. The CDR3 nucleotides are TGCGCCAGCAGTCCTGGTCTGGCGGCCTACGAGCAGTACTTC. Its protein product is CASSPGLAAYEQYF.

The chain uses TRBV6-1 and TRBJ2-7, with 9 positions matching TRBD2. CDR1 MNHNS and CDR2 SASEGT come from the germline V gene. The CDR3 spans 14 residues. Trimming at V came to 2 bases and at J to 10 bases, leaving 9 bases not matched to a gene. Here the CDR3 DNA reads TGTGCCAGCAGTGAAAAGGTCCTAGCGGGATCCCAGTACTTC. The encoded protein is CASSEKVLAGSQYF.

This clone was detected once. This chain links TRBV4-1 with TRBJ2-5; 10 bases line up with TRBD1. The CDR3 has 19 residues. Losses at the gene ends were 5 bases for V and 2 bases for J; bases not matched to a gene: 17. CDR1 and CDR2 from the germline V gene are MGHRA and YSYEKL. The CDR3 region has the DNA TGCGCCAGCAGCAACCCTCGGTCCGGGACAGGGGTTAAACAAGAGACCCAGTACTTC. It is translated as CASSNPRSGTGVKQETQYF.

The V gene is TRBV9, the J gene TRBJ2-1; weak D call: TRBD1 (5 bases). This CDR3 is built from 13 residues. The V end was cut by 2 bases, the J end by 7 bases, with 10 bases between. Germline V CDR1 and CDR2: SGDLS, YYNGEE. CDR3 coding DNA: TGTGCCAGCAGCGTCATGGGGCCGAATGAGCAGTTCTTC. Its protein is CASSVMGPNEQFF.

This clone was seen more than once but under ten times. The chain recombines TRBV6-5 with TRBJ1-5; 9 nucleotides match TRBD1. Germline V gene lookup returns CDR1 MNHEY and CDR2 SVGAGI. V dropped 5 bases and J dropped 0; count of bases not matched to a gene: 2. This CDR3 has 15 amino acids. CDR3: CASSRTGVSNQPQHF. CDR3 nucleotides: TGTGCCAGCAGTCGGACAGGGGTTAGCAATCAGCCCCAGCATTTT.

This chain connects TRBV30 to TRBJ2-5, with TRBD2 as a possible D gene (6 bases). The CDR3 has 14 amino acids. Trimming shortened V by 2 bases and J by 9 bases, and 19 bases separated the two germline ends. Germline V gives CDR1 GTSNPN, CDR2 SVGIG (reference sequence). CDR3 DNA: TGTGCCTGGAGTCCTAGAGGGAGGCTTGGTTCCCAGTACTTC. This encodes CAWSPRGRLGSQYF.

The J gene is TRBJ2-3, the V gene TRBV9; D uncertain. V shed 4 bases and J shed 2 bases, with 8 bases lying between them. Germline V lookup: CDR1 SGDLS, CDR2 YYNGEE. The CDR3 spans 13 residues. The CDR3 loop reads CASSPFPTDTQYF. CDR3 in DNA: TGTGCCAGCAGCCCCTTTCCCACAGATACGCAGTATTTT. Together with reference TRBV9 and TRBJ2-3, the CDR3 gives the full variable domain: DSGVTQTPKHLITATGQRVTLRCSPRSGDLSVYWYQQSLDQGLQFLIQYYNGEERAKGNILERFSAQQFPDLHSELNLSSLELGDSALYFCASSPFPTDTQYFGPGTRLTVL.

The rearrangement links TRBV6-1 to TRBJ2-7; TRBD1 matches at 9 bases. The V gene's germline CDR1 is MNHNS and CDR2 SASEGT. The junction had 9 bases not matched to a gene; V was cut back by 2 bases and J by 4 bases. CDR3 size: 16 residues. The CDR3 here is CASSERTGTGRYEQYF. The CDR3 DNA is TGTGCCAGCAGTGAACGAACCGGGACAGGGCGGTACGAGCAGTACTTC.

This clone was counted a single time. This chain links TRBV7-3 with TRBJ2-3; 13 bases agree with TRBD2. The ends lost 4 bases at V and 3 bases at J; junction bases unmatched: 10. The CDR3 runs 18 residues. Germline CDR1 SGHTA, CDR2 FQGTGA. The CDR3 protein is CASSSLLAGGPSTDTQYF. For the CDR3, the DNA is TGTGCCAGCAGCTCGCTACTAGCGGGGGGGCCTTCGACAGATACGCAGTATTTT.